These T cell receptor beta chains were read from a single sample in a study of blood T cell repertoires in COVID-19. This table comes from immunoSEQ multiplex PCR, and its TCRdb copy is limited to in-frame clones, with some not included. The profile shows almost 85,000 clones, about 83% of them singletons. Sequencing was carried out using peripheral blood. Every receptor here comes from an elderly man with active or convalescent COVID-19. Both conserved end residues are part of each CDR3. A D gene is named only where the DNA matches it firmly. Only part of the rows carry a size: once, few, many, or a class if the clone is expanded.

J gene	V gene	D gene	clone size	CDR3 protein	CDR3 DNA
TRBJ2-1	TRBV7-2	.	.	CASSWGQGSHNEQFF	TGTGCCAGCAGCTGGGGGCAGGGGAGCCACAATGAGCAGTTCTTC
TRBJ2-1	TRBV5-1	TRBD2	.	CASSRGTSDYNEQFF	TGCGCCAGCAGCCGCGGGACTAGCGACTACAATGAGCAGTTCTTC
TRBJ2-1	TRBV15	.	.	CATSRGRGSNEQFF	TGTGCCACCAGCAGAGGGCGAGGCTCCAATGAGCAGTTCTTC
TRBJ2-5	TRBV18	.	.	CASSPRAGQETQYF	TGTGCCAGCTCCCCTAGGGCGGGACAAGAGACCCAGTACTTC
TRBJ1-5	TRBV5-1	.	.	CASTVGLDTQPQHF	TGCGCCAGCACGGTGGGACTCGATACGCAGCCCCAGCATTTT
TRBJ1-1	TRBV4-3	.	.	CASSQDRQGGTEAFF	TGCGCCAGCAGCCAAGATAGGCAGGGTGGTACTGAAGCTTTCTTT
TRBJ2-7	TRBV11-2	TRBD1	.	CASSRTVGQGVDEQYF	TGTGCCAGTTCCCGTACGGTGGGACAGGGCGTCGACGAGCAGTACTTC
TRBJ2-1	TRBV11-2	TRBD2	.	CASSLLRASGYNEQFF	TGTGCCAGCAGTCTCCTGAGGGCTAGCGGGTACAATGAGCAGTTCTTC
TRBJ2-7	TRBV6-5	TRBD1	.	CASSYRDRGSYEQYF	TGTGCCAGCAGTTACAGGGACAGGGGTTCTTACGAGCAGTACTTC
TRBJ2-5	TRBV19	TRBD2	once	CASSIGILAGKETQYF	TGTGCCAGTAGTATAGGCATACTAGCGGGGAAGGAGACCCAGTACTTC
TRBJ2-2	TRBV28	.	.	CASSLSGYTGELFF	TGTGCCAGCAGTTTATCGGGTTACACCGGGGAGCTGTTTTTT
TRBJ2-1	TRBV6-2/TRBV6-3	.	once	CASSYSPLARFGNEQFF	TGTGCCAGCAGTTACTCGCCCCTAGCTCGTTTTGGGAATGAGCAGTTCTTC
TRBJ1-1	TRBV2	.	.	CASGRGGNTEAFF	TGTGCCAGCGGTCGGGGGGGGAACACTGAAGCTTTCTTT
TRBJ2-7	TRBV6-6	TRBD1	.	CASSPRDRGTYEQYF	TGTGCCAGCAGCCCCCGGGACAGGGGGACCTACGAGCAGTACTTC
TRBJ1-6	TRBV25-1	.	.	CASSEARAYNSPLHF	TGTGCCAGCAGTGAAGCCAGGGCATATAATTCACCCCTCCACTTT
TRBJ1-1	TRBV28	.	few	CASSPRRELNTEAFF	TGTGCCAGCAGTCCCCGGAGGGAACTGAACACTGAAGCTTTCTTT
TRBJ2-1	TRBV5-1	TRBD1	.	CASSTGTAKNEQFF	TGCGCCAGCAGCACCGGGACAGCCAAAAATGAGCAGTTCTTC
TRBJ2-5	TRBV13	.	.	CASSLARETQYF	TGTGCCAGCAGCTTAGCGCGGGAGACCCAGTACTTC
TRBJ2-5	TRBV30	.	.	CAWSEGRQTQYF	TGTGCCTGGAGTGAGGGGCGGCAGACCCAGTACTTC
TRBJ2-2	TRBV7-6	TRBD1	.	CASSEQGMNTGELFF	TGTGCCAGCAGCGAACAGGGGATGAACACCGGGGAGCTGTTTTTT
TRBJ2-7	TRBV7-2	.	.	CASSSARNEQYF	TGTGCCAGCAGCTCCGCTAGGAACGAGCAGTACTTC
TRBJ1-1	TRBV30	.	.	CAWSVRLAGTEAFF	TGTGCCTGGAGTGTGAGACTTGCCGGCACTGAAGCTTTCTTT
TRBJ2-5	TRBV7-9	.	.	CASSFGRSVRETQYF	TGTGCCAGCAGCTTCGGCCGATCGGTGAGGGAGACCCAGTACTTC
TRBJ1-2	TRBV4-1	.	.	CASSLGNHDSPRGYTF	TGCGCCAGCAGCCTGGGCAACCATGACAGTCCTCGTGGCTACACCTTC
TRBJ1-1	TRBV19	.	.	CASSIQMNTEAFF	TGTGCCAGTAGTATTCAGATGAACACTGAAGCTTTCTTT
TRBJ1-6	TRBV7-9	.	.	CASSLGRDHQENSPLHF	TGTGCCAGCAGCTTAGGGAGGGACCACCAGGAGAATTCACCCCTCCACTTT
TRBJ1-6	TRBV6-5	.	.	CASSSGLGGSRQDHF	TGTGCCAGCAGTTCAGGGCTCGGGGGAAGCCGCCAGGACCACTTT
TRBJ1-1	TRBV4-1	.	.	CASSRQPGTRGRATEAFF	TGCGCCAGCAGCCGCCAGCCCGGGACAAGGGGCCGGGCCACTGAAGCTTTCTTT
TRBJ2-7	TRBV7-2	TRBD2	.	CASSPRREGRGEQYF	TGTGCCAGCAGCCCCAGGCGGGAGGGCCGGGGCGAGCAGTACTTC
TRBJ1-1	TRBV11-2	.	.	CASSLSGTGTEAFF	TGTGCCAGCAGCTTATCCGGAACGGGCACTGAAGCTTTCTTT
TRBJ2-1	TRBV7-9	.	.	CASSVTGGVNEQFF	TGTGCCAGCAGCGTAACAGGGGGGGTCAATGAGCAGTTCTTC
TRBJ2-1	TRBV2	TRBD2	.	CASSDTGLVGGSEQFF	TGTGCCAGCAGCGACACGGGACTAGTGGGAGGGAGTGAGCAGTTCTTC